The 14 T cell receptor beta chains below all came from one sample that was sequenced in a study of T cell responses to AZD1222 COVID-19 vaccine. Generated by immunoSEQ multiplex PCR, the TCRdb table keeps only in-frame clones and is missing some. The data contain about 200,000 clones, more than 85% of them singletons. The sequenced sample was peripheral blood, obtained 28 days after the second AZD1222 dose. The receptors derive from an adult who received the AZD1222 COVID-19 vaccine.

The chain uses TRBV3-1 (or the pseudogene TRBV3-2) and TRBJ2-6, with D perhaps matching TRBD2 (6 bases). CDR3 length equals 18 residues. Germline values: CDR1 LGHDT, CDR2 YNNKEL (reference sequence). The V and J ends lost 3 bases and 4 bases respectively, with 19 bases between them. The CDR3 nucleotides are TGTGCCAGCAGCCACCCGGGGCGGGGCGCGAGCGGGGCCAACGTCCTGACTTTC. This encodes CASSHPGRGASGANVLTF.

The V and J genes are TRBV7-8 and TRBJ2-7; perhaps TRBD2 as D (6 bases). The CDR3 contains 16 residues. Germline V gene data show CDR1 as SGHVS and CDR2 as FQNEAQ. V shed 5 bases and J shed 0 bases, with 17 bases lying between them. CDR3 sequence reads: CASSPIWAGSSYEQYF. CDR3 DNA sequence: TGTGCCAGCAGCCCCATCTGGGCGGGGAGCTCCTACGAGCAGTACTTC.

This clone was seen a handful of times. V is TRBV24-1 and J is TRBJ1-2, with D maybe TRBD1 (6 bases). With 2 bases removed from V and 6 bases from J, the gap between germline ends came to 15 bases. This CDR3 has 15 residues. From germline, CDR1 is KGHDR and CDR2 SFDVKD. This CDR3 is CATSDSRTGSNGYTF. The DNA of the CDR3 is TGTGCCACCAGTGATTCCCGTACAGGGTCCAATGGCTACACCTTC.

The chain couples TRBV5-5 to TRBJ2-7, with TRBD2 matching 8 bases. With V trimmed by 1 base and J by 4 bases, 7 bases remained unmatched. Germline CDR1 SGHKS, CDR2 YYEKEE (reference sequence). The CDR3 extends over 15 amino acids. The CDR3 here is CASSLMTGGQYEQYF. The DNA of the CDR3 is TGTGCCAGCAGCTTGATGACGGGAGGGCAGTACGAGCAGTACTTC. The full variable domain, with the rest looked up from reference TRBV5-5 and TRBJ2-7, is DAGVTQSPTHLIKTRGQQVTLRCSPISGHKSVSWYQQVLGQGPQFIFQYYEKEERGRGNFPDRFSARQFPNYSSELNVNALLLGDSALYLCASSLMTGGQYEQYFGPGTRLTVT.

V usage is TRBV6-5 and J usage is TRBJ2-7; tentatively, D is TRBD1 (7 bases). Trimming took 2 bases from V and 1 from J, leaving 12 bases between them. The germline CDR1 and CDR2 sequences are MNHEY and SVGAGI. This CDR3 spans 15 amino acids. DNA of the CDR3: TGTGCCAGCAGTTACAGTCAGGGGGGTTCCTACGAGCAGTACTTC. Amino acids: CASSYSQGGSYEQYF.

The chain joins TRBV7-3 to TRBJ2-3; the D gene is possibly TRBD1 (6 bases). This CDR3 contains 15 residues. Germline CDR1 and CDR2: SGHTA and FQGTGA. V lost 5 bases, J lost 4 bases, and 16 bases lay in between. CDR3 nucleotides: TGTGCCAGCAGCCCGGGACACGGGATGGCAGATACGCAGTATTTT. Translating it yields CASSPGHGMADTQYF.

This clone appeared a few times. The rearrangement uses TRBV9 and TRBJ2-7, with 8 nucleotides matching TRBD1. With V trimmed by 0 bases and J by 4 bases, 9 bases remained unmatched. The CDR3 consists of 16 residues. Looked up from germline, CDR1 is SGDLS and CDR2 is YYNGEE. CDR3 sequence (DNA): TGTGCCAGCAGCGTAGACAGGACAGGGAATACATACGAGCAGTACTTC. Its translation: CASSVDRTGNTYEQYF.

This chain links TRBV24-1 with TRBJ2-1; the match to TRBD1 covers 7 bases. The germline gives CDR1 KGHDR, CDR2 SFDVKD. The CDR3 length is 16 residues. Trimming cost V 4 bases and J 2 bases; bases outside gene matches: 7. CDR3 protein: CATSEPKGTAYNEQFF. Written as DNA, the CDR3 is TGTGCCACCAGTGAGCCGAAGGGGACAGCCTACAATGAGCAGTTCTTC.

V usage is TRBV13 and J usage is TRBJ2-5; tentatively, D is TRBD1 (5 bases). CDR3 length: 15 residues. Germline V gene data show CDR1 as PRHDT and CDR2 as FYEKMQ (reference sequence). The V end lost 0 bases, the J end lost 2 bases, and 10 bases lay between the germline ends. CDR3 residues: CASSLGQGVQETQYF. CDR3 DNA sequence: TGTGCCAGCAGCTTAGGGCAGGGCGTTCAAGAGACCCAGTACTTC.

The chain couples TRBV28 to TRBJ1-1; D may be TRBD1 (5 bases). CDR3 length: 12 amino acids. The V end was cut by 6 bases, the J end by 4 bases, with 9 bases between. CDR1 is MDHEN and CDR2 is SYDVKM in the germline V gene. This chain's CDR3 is CASSYGGTEAFF. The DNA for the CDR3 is TGTGCCAGCAGCTATGGGGGCACTGAAGCTTTCTTT. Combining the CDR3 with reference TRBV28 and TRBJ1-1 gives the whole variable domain DVKVTQSSRYLVKRTGEKVFLECVQDMDHENMFWYRQDPGLGLRLIYFSYDVKMKEKGDIPEGYSVSREKKERFSLILESASTNQTSMYLCASSYGGTEAFFGQGTRLTVV.

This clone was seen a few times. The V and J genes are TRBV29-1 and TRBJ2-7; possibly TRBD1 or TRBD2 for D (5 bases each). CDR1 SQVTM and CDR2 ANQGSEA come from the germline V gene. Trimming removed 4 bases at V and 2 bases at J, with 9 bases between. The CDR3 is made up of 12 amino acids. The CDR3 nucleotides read TGCAGCGTTGTTGGGGGAGCCTACGAGCAGTACTTC. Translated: CSVVGGAYEQYF.

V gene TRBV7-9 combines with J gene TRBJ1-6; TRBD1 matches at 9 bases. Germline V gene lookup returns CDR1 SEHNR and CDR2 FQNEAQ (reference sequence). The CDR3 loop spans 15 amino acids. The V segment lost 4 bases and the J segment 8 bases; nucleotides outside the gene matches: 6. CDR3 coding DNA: TGTGCCAGCAGCTCAAGACAGGGGGAAGATTCACCCCTCCACTTT. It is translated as CASSSRQGEDSPLHF.

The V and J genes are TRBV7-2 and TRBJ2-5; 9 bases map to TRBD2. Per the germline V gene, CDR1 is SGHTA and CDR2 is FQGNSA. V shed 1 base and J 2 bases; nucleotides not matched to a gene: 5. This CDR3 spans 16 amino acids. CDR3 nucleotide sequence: TGTGCCAGCAGCTTAGGAATCACTAGCGGGCAAGAGACCCAGTACTTC. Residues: CASSLGITSGQETQYF.

The CDR3 reads CASTGTPLYEQYF. DNA for the CDR3: TGTGCCAGTACCGGGACCCCCCTCTACGAGCAGTACTTC. The J gene is TRBJ2-7, the V gene TRBV28; D possibly matches TRBD1 or TRBD2 (5 bases each). From germline, CDR1 is MDHEN and CDR2 SYDVKM. The V gene lost 9 bases and the J gene lost 3 bases, with 15 bases spanning the gap. The length of the CDR3 is 13 residues. The whole variable domain, filled in from reference TRBV28 and TRBJ2-7, reads DVKVTQSSRYLVKRTGEKVFLECVQDMDHENMFWYRQDPGLGLRLIYFSYDVKMKEKGDIPEGYSVSREKKERFSLILESASTNQTSMYLCASTGTPLYEQYFGPGTRLTVT.